This entry is about one T cell receptor beta chain. The antigen remains unidentified. Data came from immunoSEQ multiplex PCR; TCRdb stores just in-frame clones and leaves some out. The sample has about 69,000 clones; nearly 96% are singletons. The data are from a study of cytomegalovirus exposure and HLA in healthy donors. Turning to the study itself: The 120 or so validation repertoires used the same platform as the roughly 670 first-cohort repertoires, a later analysis reported.

The CDR3 contains 16 residues. With V trimmed by 4 bases and J by 8 bases, 12 bases remained unmatched. The germline CDR1 and CDR2 sequences are LGHNA and YSLEER. Broader study findings: Most sequenced TCRs were rare (though some public TCRs occurred in many donors). The study listed 150 to 200 cytomegalovirus-associated TCR beta chains. For cytomegalovirus status, the classifier reportedly gave diagnoses with high specificity and sensitivity.

The chain couples TRBV4-3 to TRBJ2-3; 10 nucleotides align to TRBD2. The source material was PBMCs. The sequence was obtained from a woman under 30 in good health and CMV-seropositive. CDR3 sequence: CASSPPPAGGAGTQYF. Here the CDR3 DNA reads TGCGCCAGCAGCCCTCCGCCAGCGGGGGGGGCGGGTACGCAGTATTTT.